This T cell receptor (beta chain) was identified in a study of blood T cell repertoires in COVID-19. Across the study: In each case, the material was cDNA or gDNA derived from T cells, B-cell-depleted T cells, or PBMCs.

Profiled with immunoSEQ multiplex PCR; TCRdb holds only in-frame clones, not every one. The profile covers about 280,000 clones, with approximately 83% appearing a single time and around 10% taken by the ten largest. Trimming cost V 1 base and J 4 bases; bases outside gene matches: 2. The CDR3 is made up of 15 amino acids. Germline lookup yields CDR1 KGHSH and CDR2 LQKENI. The clonotype originates from a woman aged 50 to 65 who had recovered from COVID-19. The chain uses TRBV18 and TRBJ1-4; 8 bases line up with TRBD1. Sample: peripheral blood. The CDR3 spells CASSPRTGLNEKLFF. The CDR3 nucleotides are TGTGCCAGCTCACCACGGACAGGGCTTAATGAAAAACTGTTTTTT.